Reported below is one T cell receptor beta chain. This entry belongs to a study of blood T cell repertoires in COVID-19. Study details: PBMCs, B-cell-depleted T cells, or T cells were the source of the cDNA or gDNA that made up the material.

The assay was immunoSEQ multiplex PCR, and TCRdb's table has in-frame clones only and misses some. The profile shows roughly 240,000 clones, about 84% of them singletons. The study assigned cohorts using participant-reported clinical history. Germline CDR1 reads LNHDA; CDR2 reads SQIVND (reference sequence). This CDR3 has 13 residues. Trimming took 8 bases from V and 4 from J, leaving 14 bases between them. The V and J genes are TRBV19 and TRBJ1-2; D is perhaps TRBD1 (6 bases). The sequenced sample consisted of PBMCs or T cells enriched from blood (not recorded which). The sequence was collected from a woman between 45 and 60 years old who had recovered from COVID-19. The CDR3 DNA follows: TGTGCCAGTTCGACAGGACCTCTCTATGGCTACACCTTC. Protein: CASSTGPLYGYTF.